This T cell receptor beta chain was sequenced during a study of T cells in localized non-small cell lung cancer. Whole-study findings and limits: Appearance in adjacent lung was seen for a median about 59 of the top 100 tumor clones.

This CDR3 has 15 amino acids. The germline CDR1 and CDR2 sequences are LNHDA and SQIVND (reference sequence). The V end was cut by 5 bases, the J end by 2 bases, with 13 bases between. Clones were sequenced by immunoSEQ multiplex PCR, and TCRdb holds only the in-frame ones, with some missing. The sample has tens of thousands of clones, over 75% seen once; the top ten hold 6.9%. Regarding this clone: The antigen remains undetermined.

The receptor comes from a woman aged 35-75 years with stage I lung adenocarcinoma. The rearrangement links TRBV19 to TRBJ2-1; D perhaps matches TRBD2 (6 bases). The source was peripheral blood, collected before any cancer treatment. The CDR3 DNA sequence: TGTGCCAGTAGTTTTACTAGCACCACCTACAATGAGCAGTTCTTC. This codes for CASSFTSTTYNEQFF.